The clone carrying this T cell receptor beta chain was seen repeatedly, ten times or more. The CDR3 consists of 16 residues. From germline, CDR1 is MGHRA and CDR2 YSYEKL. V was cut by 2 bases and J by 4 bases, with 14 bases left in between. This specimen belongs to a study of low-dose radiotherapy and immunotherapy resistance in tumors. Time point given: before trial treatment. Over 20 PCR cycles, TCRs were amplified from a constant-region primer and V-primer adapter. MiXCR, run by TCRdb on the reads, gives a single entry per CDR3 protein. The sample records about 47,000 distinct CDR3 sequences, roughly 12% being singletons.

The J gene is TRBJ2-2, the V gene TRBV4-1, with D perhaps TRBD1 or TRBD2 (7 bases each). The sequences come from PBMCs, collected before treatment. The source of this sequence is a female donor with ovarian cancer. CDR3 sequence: CASSQTTGRVTGELFF. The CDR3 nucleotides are TGCGCCAGCAGCCAAACGACAGGGAGGGTCACCGGGGAGCTGTTTTTT.